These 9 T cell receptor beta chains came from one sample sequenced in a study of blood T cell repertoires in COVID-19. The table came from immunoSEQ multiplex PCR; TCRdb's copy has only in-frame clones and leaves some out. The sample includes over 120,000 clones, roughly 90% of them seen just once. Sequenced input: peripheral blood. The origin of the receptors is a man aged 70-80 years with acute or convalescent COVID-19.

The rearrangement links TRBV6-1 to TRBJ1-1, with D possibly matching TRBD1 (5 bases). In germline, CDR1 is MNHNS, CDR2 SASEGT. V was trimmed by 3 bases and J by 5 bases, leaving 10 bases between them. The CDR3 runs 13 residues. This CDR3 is CASSDREGTEAFF. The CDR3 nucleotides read TGTGCCAGCAGTGACAGGGAGGGGACTGAAGCTTTCTTT.

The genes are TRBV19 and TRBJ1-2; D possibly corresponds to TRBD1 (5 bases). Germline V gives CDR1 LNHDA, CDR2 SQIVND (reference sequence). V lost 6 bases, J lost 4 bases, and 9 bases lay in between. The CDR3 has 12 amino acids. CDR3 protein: CASRDRLYGYTF. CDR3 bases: TGTGCCAGTAGAGACAGACTCTATGGCTACACCTTC. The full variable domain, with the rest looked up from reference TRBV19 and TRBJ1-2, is DGGITQSPKYLFRKEGQNVTLSCEQNLNHDAMYWYRQDPGQGLRLIYYSQIVNDFQKGDIAEGYSVSREKKESFPLTVTSAQKNPTAFYLCASRDRLYGYTFGSGTRLTVV.

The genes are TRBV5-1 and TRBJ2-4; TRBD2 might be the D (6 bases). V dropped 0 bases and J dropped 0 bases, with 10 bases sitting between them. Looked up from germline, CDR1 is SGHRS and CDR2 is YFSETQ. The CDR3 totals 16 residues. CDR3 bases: TGCGCCAGCAGCTTGGGGGACTGGGGAGCCAAAAACATTCAGTACTTC. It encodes CASSLGDWGAKNIQYF.

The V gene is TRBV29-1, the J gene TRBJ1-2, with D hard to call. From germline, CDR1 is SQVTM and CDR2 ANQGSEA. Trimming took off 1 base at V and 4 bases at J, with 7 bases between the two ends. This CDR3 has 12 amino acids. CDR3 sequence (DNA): TGCAGCGTTGAAGTATTCCCCTATGGCTACACCTTC. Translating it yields CSVEVFPYGYTF.

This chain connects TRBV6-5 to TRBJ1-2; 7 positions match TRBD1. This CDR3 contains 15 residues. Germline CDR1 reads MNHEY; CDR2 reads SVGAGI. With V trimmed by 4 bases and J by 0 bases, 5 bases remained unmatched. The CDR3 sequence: CASSSPGQPNYGYTF. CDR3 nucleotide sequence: TGTGCCAGCAGTTCACCGGGACAGCCTAACTATGGCTACACCTTC.

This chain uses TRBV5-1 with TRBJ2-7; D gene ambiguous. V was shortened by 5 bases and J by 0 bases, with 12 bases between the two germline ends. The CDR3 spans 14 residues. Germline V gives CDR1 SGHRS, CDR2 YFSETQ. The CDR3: CASSQQSSSYEQYF. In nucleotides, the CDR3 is TGCGCCAGCAGTCAACAGAGTAGCTCCTACGAGCAGTACTTC.

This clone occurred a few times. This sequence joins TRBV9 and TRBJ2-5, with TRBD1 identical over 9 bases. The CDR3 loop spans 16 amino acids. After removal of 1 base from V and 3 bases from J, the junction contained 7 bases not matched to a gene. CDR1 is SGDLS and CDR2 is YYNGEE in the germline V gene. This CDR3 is CASSVMGTGGKETQYF. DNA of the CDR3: TGTGCCAGCAGCGTAATGGGAACAGGGGGCAAAGAGACCCAGTACTTC.

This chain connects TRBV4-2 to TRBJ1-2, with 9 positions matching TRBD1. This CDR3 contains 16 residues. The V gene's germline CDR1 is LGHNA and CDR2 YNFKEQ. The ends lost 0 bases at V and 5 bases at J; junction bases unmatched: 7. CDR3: CASSQDPETGGYGYTF. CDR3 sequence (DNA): TGTGCCAGCAGCCAAGATCCGGAGACAGGGGGTTATGGCTACACCTTC.

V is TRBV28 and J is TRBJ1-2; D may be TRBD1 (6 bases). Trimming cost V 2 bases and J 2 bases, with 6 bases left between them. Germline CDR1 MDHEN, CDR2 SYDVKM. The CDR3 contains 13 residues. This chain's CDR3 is CASSLGTNYGYTF. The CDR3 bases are TGTGCCAGCAGTTTAGGGACAAACTATGGCTACACCTTC.